This record covers a single T cell receptor beta chain. In the authors' workflow: Researchers report that nucleated cell counts were estimated from reference gene primer amplification. Measured with immunoSEQ multiplex PCR; TCRdb has only the in-frame clones, and not every one. D and trimming were read from the DNA, whereas the V and J calls and clone size are those reported in that table. The sample yields nearly 45,000 clones, roughly nine tenths seen once. The entry originates in a study of blood T cell repertoires in COVID-19. Study in general: Samples taken during acute and convalescent COVID-19 were collected in the United States, Italy and Spain. PBMCs, B-cell-depleted T cells, or T cells were the source of the cDNA or gDNA that made up the material.

Losses at the gene ends were 5 bases for V and 3 bases for J; bases not matched to a gene: 3. The CDR3 covers 13 residues. CDR1 is SGHVS, CDR2 FNYEAQ, per germline. This receptor was identified in a woman older than 75 in a cohort sampled during active or convalescent COVID-19. The chain is built from TRBV7-6 and TRBJ2-7; 8 nucleotides agree with TRBD1. Material: peripheral blood. CDR3 nucleotides: TGTGCCAGCAGCCGGGACAGGCTCTACGAGCAGTACTTC. Translating it yields CASSRDRLYEQYF.